This T cell receptor beta chain was found in a study of T cell repertoires in cytomegalovirus infection. Study-level points and caveats: There were HLA-C-restricted CMV-specific TCR beta clonotypes dominating the ex vivo response. People with CMV and the relevant HLA were identified by cumulative public TCR beta family frequency.

This clonotype occurred many times. Its antigen is undetermined. CDR3 length equals 16 residues. The junction had 8 bases not matched to a gene; V was cut back by 4 bases and J by 5 bases. TCRdb processed the reads anew with MiXCR; each CDR3 protein has one entry. This table has roughly 310,000 distinct CDR3 sequences, roughly 28% appearing once. The TCR sequence derives from a human donor in good health (CMV status not recorded). Some clones in this sample may be carry-over from other donors' samples. This specimen consisted of cultured PBMCs, obtained from culture after CMV antigen stimulation. The V and J genes are TRBV12-3 or TRBV12-4 and TRBJ2-5; 12 bases line up with TRBD1. The CDR3 DNA sequence: TGTGCCAGCAGTTACACCGGGACAGGGGGCTGGGAGACCCAGTACTTC. It codes for CASSYTGTGGWETQYF.